The 10 T cell receptor beta chains listed next were all sequenced from one sample in a study of T cell clusters in autoimmune cytopenias. One tube held mixed TRB-A and TRB-B primer pools for touch-down PCR. TCRdb re-called the multiplex PCR reads and shows each CDR3 protein once, DNA omitted. Across under 8,500 distinct CDR3 sequences, the top ten clones capture approximately 22% of the sample. Each sample's input was around 270 ng genomic DNA, 30,000 to 45,000 genome equivalents. This sample also belongs to another study, concerning T cell repertoires in aging, cancer and after chemotherapy.

Sequenced input: peripheral blood. The origin of the receptors is a human donor in good health.

The J gene is TRBJ1-4, the V gene TRBV15; the TRBD1 assignment by TCRdb is unverifiable without DNA. CDR3 length: 16 amino acids. Per germline, CDR1 LNHNV and CDR2 YYDKDF (reference sequence). Here the CDR3 reads CATSRDTGRGGEKLFF.

The chain has TRBV18 and TRBJ1-4; no DNA is available, so the TRBD1 call from TCRdb remains unchecked. The CDR3 length is 15 residues. Germline V CDR1 and CDR2: KGHSH, LQKENI. Here the CDR3 reads CASSPWGGGNEKLFF.

The gene calls are TRBV5-6 and TRBJ2-3; the TCRdb call, TRBD1, lacks DNA for checking. The CDR3 extends over 16 amino acids. Germline V gene data show CDR1 as SGHDT and CDR2 as YYEEEE. The CDR3: CASSLVVVGRKDTQYF.

The CDR3 reads CASSSTGSGELFF. The chain couples TRBV12-3 or TRBV12-4 to TRBJ2-2; checking the TCRdb D call of TRBD1 is not possible without DNA. This CDR3 is built from 13 residues.

The chain employs TRBV5-6 and TRBJ2-1; TCRdb returns TRBD2, unconfirmable since there is no DNA. This CDR3 has 16 residues. Germline CDR1 SGHDT, CDR2 YYEEEE. This CDR3 is CASSLEAGGVYNEQFF.

This clonotype is identified as medium-sized from frequency. The CDR3: CASSSPSAYEQYF. This chain joins TRBV5-4 and TRBJ2-7. Germline V gives CDR1 SGHNT, CDR2 YYREEE (reference sequence). The CDR3 spans 13 residues.

Here the CDR3 reads CASSPFVGAKNIQYF. V and J are TRBV12-3 or TRBV12-4 and TRBJ2-4. This CDR3 has 15 amino acids.

This clonotype shows up as medium-sized by frequency. The V call is TRBV12-3 or TRBV12-4, the J call TRBJ2-5; TCRdb picks TRBD1, but there is no DNA to check that call. The CDR3 consists of 14 residues. CDR3 sequence: CASSLETGDGTQYF.

The CDR3 protein is CASRGLGNTEAFF. The rearrangement links TRBV6-5 to TRBJ1-1; there is no DNA to check the TCRdb D call of TRBD1. CDR1 and CDR2 (germline): MNHEY, SVGAGI. This CDR3 contains 13 residues.

This clonotype is called medium-sized based on its frequency. The genes are TRBV6-5 and TRBJ2-7; the D gene TCRdb calls, TRBD1, cannot be checked with no DNA. Per the germline V gene, CDR1 is MNHEY and CDR2 is SVGAGI. This CDR3 region has 15 residues. This CDR3 reads CASRRGTGGLNEQYF.